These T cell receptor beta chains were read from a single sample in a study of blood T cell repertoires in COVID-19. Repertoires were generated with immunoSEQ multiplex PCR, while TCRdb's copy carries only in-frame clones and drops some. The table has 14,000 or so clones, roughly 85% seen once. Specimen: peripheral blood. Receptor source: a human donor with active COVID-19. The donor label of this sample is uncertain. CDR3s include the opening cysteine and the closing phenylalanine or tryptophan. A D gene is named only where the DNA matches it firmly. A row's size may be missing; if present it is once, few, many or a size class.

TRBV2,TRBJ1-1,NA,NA,TGTGCCAGCCGGTTGACAACTGAAGCTTTCTTT,CASRLTTEAFF
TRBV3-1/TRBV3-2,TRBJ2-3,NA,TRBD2,TGTGCCAGCAGCCCCCGGGGGGCAGATACGCAGTATTTT,CASSPRGADTQYF
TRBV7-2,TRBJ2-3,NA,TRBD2,TGTGCCAGCAGCTTAACTAGCGGCACAGATACGCAGTATTTT,CASSLTSGTDTQYF
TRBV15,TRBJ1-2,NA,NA,TGTGCCACCAGCAGGAGGCTGACAGTAGATGGCTACACCTTC,CATSRRLTVDGYTF
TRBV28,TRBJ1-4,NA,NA,TGTGCCAGCAGCACCCAACAGGTCACTAATGAAAAACTGTTTTTT,CASSTQQVTNEKLFF
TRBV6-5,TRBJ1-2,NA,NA,TGTGCCAGCAGATCAGGGTACTATGGCTACACCTTC,CASRSGYYGYTF
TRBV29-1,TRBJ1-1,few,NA,TGCAGCGTTCGTAACACTGAAGCTTTCTTT,CSVRNTEAFF
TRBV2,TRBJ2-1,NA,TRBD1,TGTGCCAGCAACCCGACAGGGAATTCCTACAATGAGCAGTTCTTC,CASNPTGNSYNEQFF
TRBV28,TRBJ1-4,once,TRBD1,TGTGCCAGCAGTAAAACAGGGGCAACTAATGAAAAACTGTTTTTT,CASSKTGATNEKLFF
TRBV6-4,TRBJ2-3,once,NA,TGTGCCAGCAGTGACTCAGCGGGCACAGATACGCAGTATTTT,CASSDSAGTDTQYF
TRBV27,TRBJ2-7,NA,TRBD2,TGTGCCAGCAGTTTACTAGCGGGAGTAGGCTCCTACGAGCAGTACTTC,CASSLLAGVGSYEQYF
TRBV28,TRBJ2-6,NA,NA,TGTGCCAGCAGCTCCCCCTCTAGCTCTGGGGCCAACGTCCTGACTTTC,CASSSPSSSGANVLTF
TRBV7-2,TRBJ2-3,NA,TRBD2,TGTGCCAGCAGCGTACTAGCGGGAGGGTGGGGCACAGATACGCAGTATTTT,CASSVLAGGWGTDTQYF
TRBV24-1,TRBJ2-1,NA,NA,TGTGCCACCAGTGGAGAAGGGGGAAGAGGCAATGAGCAGTTCTTC,CATSGEGGRGNEQFF
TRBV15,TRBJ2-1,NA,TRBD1,TGTGCCACCAGCAGAGATTACCGGGACAGGGGAGTCTTC,CATSRDYRDRGVF
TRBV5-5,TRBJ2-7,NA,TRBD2,TGTGCCAGCAGCTTTCTCGGCGGGGGGACCTACGAGCAGTACTTC,CASSFLGGGTYEQYF
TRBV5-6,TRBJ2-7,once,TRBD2,TGTGCCAGCAGCTTGGGTAGCGGGGTCAACGAGCAGTACTTC,CASSLGSGVNEQYF
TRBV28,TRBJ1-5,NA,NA,TGTGCCAGCTCCTCATCTAGGGGCTTGAGCAATCAGCCCCAGCATTTT,CASSSSRGLSNQPQHF
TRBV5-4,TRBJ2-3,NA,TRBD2,TGTGCCAGCAGCCACGGACTAGCGGGGGGGCCCTCGAATACGCAGTATTTT,CASSHGLAGGPSNTQYF
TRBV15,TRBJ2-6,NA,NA,TGTGCCACCAGCAGAGGGAGAACTGGGGCCAACGTCCTGACTTTC,CATSRGRTGANVLTF
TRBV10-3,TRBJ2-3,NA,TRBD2,TGTGCCATCAGGGGGACTAGCGGGGGGTCAGATACGCAGTATTTT,CAIRGTSGGSDTQYF
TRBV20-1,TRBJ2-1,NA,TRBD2,TGCAGTGCTAGTGCTGCTGCGACTAGCTTCTATGAGCAGTTCTTC,CSASAAATSFYEQFF
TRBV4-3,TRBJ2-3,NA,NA,TGCGCCAGCAGCACGAGAGATACGCAGTATTTT,CASSTRDTQYF
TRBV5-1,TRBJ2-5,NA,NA,TGCGCCAGCAGCGACGGGGAGCCGGAAGAGACCCAGTACTTC,CASSDGEPEETQYF
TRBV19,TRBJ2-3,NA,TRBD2,TGTGCCAGTAGGTTAGCGGGAGCAGGCACAGATACGCAGTATTTT,CASRLAGAGTDTQYF
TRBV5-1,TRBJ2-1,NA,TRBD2,TGCGCCAGCAGCTTGGCCCTCGCGGGAGGCAATGAGCAGTTCTTC,CASSLALAGGNEQFF
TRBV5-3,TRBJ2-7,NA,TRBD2,TGTGCCAGAAGCTTTCGGGACTTCGCCAGCGGGGACTCCTACGAGCAGTACTTC,CARSFRDFASGDSYEQYF
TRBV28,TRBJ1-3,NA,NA,TGTGCCAGCTGTGACGTTCGGGGGGCCTCTGGAAACACCATATATTTT,CASCDVRGASGNTIYF
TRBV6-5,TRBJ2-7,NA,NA,TGTGCCAGCAGTCCCATCGCGGGAACCACCTACGAGCAGTACTTC,CASSPIAGTTYEQYF
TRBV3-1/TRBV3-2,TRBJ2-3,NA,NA,TGTGCCAGCAGCCAGCGGGATCGGGGCACAGATACGCAGTATTTT,CASSQRDRGTDTQYF
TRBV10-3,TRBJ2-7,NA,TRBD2,TGTGCCATCAGTGAGTCGACTAGCGGGACCTACGAGCAGTACTTC,CAISESTSGTYEQYF
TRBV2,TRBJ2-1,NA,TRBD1,TGTGCCAGCAGCCCCCGGACGACAGGGTGGGCGAATGAGCAGTTCTTC,CASSPRTTGWANEQFF
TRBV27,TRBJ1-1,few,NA,TGTGCCAGCAGTTTATTTAGGGGCTCTGAAGCTTTCTTT,CASSLFRGSEAFF
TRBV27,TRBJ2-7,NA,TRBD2,TGTGCCACACGGCCTAGCGGGGGCGGCGAGCAGTACTTC,CATRPSGGGEQYF
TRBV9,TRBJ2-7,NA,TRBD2,TGTGCCAGCAGCACGACGGCGGGGGTCCCCTACGAGCAGTACTTC,CASSTTAGVPYEQYF
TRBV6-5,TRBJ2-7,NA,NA,TGTGCCAGCTCAGCAGGATCCTACGAGCAGTACTTC,CASSAGSYEQYF
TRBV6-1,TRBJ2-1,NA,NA,TGTGCCAGCAGTGAAGTACAGCGGTCCGAGCAGTTCTTC,CASSEVQRSEQFF
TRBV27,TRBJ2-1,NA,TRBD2,TGTGCCAGCAATGGGGCGGGGGGCGACAATGAGCAGTTCTTC,CASNGAGGDNEQFF
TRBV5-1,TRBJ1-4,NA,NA,TGCGCCAGCAGCTTGGATGGGGGGATGCGGGGATTTTTT,CASSLDGGMRGFF
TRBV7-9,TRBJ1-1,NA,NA,TGTGCCAGCAGCACGGGAGGGACGGCAGGAGCTTTCTTT,CASSTGGTAGAFF
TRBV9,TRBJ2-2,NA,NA,TGTGCCAGCAGCGGTCTAGCCTTCACCGGGGAGCTGTTTTTT,CASSGLAFTGELFF